This is a list of T cell receptor beta chains from one sample in a study of cytomegalovirus exposure and HLA in healthy donors. Here immunoSEQ multiplex PCR was the method, and the copy in TCRdb shows in-frame clones only, minus some. Here the sample spans about 78,000 clones, almost 97% being singletons. The sample was PBMCs. The source is a young man in good health and CMV-seropositive. Each CDR3 is given with its conserved first and last residue. The D gene is left open where the match is weak. Only some rows state a clone size, as once, few, many or a class for expanded clones.

V	J	size	D	CDR3	DNA
TRBV27	TRBJ2-1	once	-	CASSLSQALIVYEQFF	TGTGCCAGCAGTTTATCCCAAGCTTTAATTGTGTATGAGCAGTTCTTC
TRBV5-1	TRBJ2-7	-	TRBD2	CASSGKTSLEQYF	TGCGCCAGCAGCGGGAAGACTAGCCTAGAGCAGTACTTC
TRBV5-5	TRBJ2-7	-	TRBD2	CASSLMTSGTYEQYF	TGTGCCAGCAGCTTGATGACTAGCGGGACCTACGAGCAGTACTTC
TRBV27	TRBJ1-5	-	-	CASSLLASNQPQHF	TGTGCCAGCAGTTTATTGGCAAGCAATCAGCCCCAGCATTTT
TRBV5-6	TRBJ2-7	-	-	CASSFGQSYEQYF	TGTGCCAGCAGCTTTGGGCAGTCCTACGAGCAGTACTTC
TRBV28	TRBJ2-5	few	-	CASRDIRVQETQYF	TGTGCCAGCAGGGATATCAGGGTCCAAGAGACCCAGTACTTC
TRBV10-1	TRBJ2-3	-	-	CASKAGDRATDTQYF	TGCGCCAGCAAAGCAGGGGACCGAGCCACAGATACGCAGTATTTT
TRBV15	TRBJ1-2	-	-	CATSRERGIYGYTF	TGTGCCACCAGCAGAGAAAGGGGGATCTATGGCTACACCTTC
TRBV19	TRBJ2-1	-	TRBD2	CASSIDRQGLAGLNEQFF	TGTGCCAGTAGTATAGATCGGCAGGGACTAGCGGGACTCAATGAGCAGTTCTTC
TRBV5-1	TRBJ1-1	-	TRBD1	CASSVMRGLNTEAFF	TGCGCCAGCAGCGTTATGAGGGGGCTCAACACTGAAGCTTTCTTT